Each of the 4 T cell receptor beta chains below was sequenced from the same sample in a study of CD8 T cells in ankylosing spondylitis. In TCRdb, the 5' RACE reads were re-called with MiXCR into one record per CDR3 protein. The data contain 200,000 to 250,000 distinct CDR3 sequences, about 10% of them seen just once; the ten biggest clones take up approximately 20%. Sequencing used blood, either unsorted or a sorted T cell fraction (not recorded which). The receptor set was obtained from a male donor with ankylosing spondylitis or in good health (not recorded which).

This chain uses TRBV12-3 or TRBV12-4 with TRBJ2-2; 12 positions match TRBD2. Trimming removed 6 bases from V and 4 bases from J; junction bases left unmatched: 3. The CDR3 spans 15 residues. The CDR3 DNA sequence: TGTGCCAGCAGGACTAGCGGGGGAGGCACCGGGGAGCTGTTTTTT. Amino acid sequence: CASRTSGGGTGELFF.

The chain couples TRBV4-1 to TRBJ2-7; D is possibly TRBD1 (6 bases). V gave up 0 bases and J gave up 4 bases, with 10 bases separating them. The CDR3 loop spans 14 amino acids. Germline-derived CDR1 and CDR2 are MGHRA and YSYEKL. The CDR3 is CASSQDVGAYEQYF. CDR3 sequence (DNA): TGCGCCAGCAGCCAAGACGTGGGGGCATACGAGCAGTACTTC.

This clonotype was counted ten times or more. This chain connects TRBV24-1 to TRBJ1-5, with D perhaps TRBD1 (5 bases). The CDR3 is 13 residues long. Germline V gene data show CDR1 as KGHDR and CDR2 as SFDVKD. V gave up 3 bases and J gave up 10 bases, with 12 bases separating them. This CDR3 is CATSDGGDGPQHF. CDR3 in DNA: TGTGCCACCAGTGATGGGGGGGACGGACCCCAGCATTTT.

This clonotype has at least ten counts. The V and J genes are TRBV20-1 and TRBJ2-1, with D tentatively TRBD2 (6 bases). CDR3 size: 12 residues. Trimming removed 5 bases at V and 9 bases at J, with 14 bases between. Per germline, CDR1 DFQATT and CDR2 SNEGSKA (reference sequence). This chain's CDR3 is CSAARAGLEQFF. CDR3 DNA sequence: TGCAGTGCTGCCCGCGCGGGACTTGAGCAGTTCTTC.